These T cell receptor beta chains were read from a single sample in a study of blood T cell repertoires in COVID-19. The protocol was immunoSEQ multiplex PCR, while the TCRdb copy is restricted to in-frame clones and leaves out a portion. The sample lists about 150,000 clones, less than 90% occurring once. Specimen: peripheral blood. The receptor source for this set is a woman in her seventies with acute or convalescent COVID-19. Both conserved end residues are part of each CDR3. D genes are given only for firm matches. Expanded clones are given a class, and other clones once, few, many or no size at all.

>TRBJ1-2|TRBV15|NA|NA
TGTGCCACCAGCAGAGGTCCTGGGCCCAAGAGTGGCTACACCTTC
CATSRGPGPKSGYTF
>TRBJ2-3|TRBV3-1/TRBV3-2|NA|NA
TGTGCCAGCAGCCAACTAGCCCACAGCACAGATACGCAGTATTTT
CASSQLAHSTDTQYF
>TRBJ1-5|TRBV19|NA|TRBD1
TGTGCCAGTAGTATCTCAGGAGCCGGGACAGGGGGGTTCGGGCAGCCCCAGCATTTT
CASSISGAGTGGFGQPQHF
>TRBJ2-2|TRBV19|NA|NA
TGTGCCAGTAGTATTTGGCAGGGGAACACCGGGGAGCTGTTTTTT
CASSIWQGNTGELFF
>TRBJ2-5|TRBV4-1|NA|TRBD1
TGCGCCAGCAGCCAACCGGGACAGGGAACAGAGACCCAGTACTTC
CASSQPGQGTETQYF
>TRBJ1-2|TRBV3-1/TRBV3-2|NA|NA
TGTGCCAGCAGTCACCGGGACTATGGCTACACCTTC
CASSHRDYGYTF
>TRBJ1-3|TRBV7-2|NA|NA
TGTGCCAGCAGCTGGGACACTAGCTCTGGAAACACCATATATTTT
CASSWDTSSGNTIYF
>TRBJ2-3|TRBV10-3|NA|TRBD2
TGTGCCATCAGGCCGGGACTAGCGGGGACTAGGGGGGCTAGTACGCAGTATTTT
CAIRPGLAGTRGASTQYF
>TRBJ2-3|TRBV30|NA|TRBD2
TGTGCCTGGAGTAAACTAGCGTTAAGGTTTGATACGCAGTATTTT
CAWSKLALRFDTQYF
>TRBJ1-2|TRBV10-3|NA|TRBD1
TGTGCCATCGGAACCGGGACAGCCAAGGGCTACACCTTC
CAIGTGTAKGYTF
>TRBJ2-5|TRBV10-1|NA|TRBD1
TGCGCCAGCAAAGAAGAGGGACAGCCGGCGCAAGAGACCCAGTACTTC
CASKEEGQPAQETQYF
>TRBJ2-3|TRBV18|NA|TRBD1
TGTGCCAGCTTAGGGGGCCGCGCAGATACGCAGTATTTT
CASLGGRADTQYF
>TRBJ2-2|TRBV24-1|NA|TRBD1
TGTGCCACCAGTGGACAGGGAACCGGGGAGCTGTTTTTT
CATSGQGTGELFF
>TRBJ1-2|TRBV28|once|TRBD1
TGTGCCAGCAGTTTATCAGGGGGATATTATGGCTACACCTTC
CASSLSGGYYGYTF
>TRBJ2-2|TRBV6-2/TRBV6-3|NA|TRBD1
TGTGCCAGCAGTTACTCCTACTATACAGGGGCCACCGGGGAGCTGTTTTTT
CASSYSYYTGATGELFF
>TRBJ2-3|TRBV7-2|NA|TRBD2
TGTGCCAGCAGCGAGACTAGCGGGGGGGGTACGCAGTATTTT
CASSETSGGGTQYF
>TRBJ2-1|TRBV7-9|NA|NA
TGTGCCAGCAGCTTAGTCTCAGGGGCTGGGCACAATGAGCAGTTCTTC
CASSLVSGAGHNEQFF
>TRBJ1-6|TRBV9|NA|TRBD1
TGTGCCAGCAGCCAAGGGGGGACAGGTGGCTCACCCCTCCACTTT
CASSQGGTGGSPLHF
>TRBJ1-5|TRBV6-1|NA|TRBD1
TGTGCCAGCAGTGACGGACAGGGCCCTAGGCCCCAGCATTTT
CASSDGQGPRPQHF
>TRBJ1-1|TRBV6-5|NA|NA
TGTGCCAGCAGTTACTCGACCCCGGCGGTGAACACTGAAGCTTTCTTT
CASSYSTPAVNTEAFF